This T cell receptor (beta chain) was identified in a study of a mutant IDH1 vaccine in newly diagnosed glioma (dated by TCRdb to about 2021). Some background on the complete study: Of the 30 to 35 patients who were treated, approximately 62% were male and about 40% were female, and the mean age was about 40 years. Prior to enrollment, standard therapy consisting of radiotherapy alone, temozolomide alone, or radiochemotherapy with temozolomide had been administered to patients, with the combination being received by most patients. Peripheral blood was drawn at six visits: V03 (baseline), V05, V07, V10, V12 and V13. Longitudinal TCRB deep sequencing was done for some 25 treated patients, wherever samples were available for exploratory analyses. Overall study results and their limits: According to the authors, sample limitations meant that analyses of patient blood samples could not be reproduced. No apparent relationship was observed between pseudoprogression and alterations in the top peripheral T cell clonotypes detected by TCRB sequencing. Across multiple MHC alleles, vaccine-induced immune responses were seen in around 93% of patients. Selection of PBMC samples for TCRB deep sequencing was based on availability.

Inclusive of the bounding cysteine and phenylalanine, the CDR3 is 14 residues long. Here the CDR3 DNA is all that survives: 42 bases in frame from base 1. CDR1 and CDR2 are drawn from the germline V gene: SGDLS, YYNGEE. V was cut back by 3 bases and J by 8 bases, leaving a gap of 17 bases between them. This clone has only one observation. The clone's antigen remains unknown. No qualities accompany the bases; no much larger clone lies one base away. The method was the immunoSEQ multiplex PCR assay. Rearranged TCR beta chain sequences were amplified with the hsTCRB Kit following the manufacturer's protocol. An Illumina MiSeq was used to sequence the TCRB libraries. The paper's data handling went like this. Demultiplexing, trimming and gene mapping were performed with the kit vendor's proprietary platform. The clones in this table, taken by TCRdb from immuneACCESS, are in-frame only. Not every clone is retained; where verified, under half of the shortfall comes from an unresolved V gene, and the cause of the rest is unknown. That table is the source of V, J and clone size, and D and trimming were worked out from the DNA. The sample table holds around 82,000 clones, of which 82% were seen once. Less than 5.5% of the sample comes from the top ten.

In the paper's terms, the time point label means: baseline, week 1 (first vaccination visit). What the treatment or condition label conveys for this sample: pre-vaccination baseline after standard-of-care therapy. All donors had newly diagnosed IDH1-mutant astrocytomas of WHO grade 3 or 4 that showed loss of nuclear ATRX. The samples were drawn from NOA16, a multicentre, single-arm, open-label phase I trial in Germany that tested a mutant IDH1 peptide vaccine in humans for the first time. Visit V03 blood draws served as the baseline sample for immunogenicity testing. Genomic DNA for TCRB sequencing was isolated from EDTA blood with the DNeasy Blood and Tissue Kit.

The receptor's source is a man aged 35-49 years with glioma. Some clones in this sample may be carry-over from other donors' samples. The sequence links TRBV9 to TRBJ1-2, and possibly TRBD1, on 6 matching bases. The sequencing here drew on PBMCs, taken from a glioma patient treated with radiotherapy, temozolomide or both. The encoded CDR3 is CASSARGTVSGYTF. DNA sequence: TGTGCCAGCAGCGCAAGGGGGACCGTGAGCGGCTACACCTTC.